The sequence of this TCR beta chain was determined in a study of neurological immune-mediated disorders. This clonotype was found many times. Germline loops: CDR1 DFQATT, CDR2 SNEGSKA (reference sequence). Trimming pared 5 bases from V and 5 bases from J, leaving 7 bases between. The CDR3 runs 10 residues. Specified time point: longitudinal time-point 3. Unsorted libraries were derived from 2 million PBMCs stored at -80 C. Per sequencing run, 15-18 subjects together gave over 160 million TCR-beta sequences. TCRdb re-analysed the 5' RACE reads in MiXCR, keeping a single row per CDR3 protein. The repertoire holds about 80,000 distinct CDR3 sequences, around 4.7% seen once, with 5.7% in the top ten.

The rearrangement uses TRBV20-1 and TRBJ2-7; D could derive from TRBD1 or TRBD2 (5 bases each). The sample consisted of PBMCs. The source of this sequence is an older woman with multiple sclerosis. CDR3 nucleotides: TGCAGTGCTGGGGACCACGAGCAGTACTTC. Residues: CSAGDHEQYF.